This T cell receptor beta chain emerged from a study of cytomegalovirus exposure and HLA in healthy donors. Overall study findings and caveats: Among TCR sequences, most were rare, though some public TCRs appeared in many donors.

V was pared by 0 bases and J by 14 bases, with 16 bases of the junction left unmatched. CDR3 length: 15 amino acids. Germline V gene lookup returns CDR1 SGHRS and CDR2 YFSETQ. As regards this clone: What it binds is unknown.

It was with 60 Vbeta and 13 Jbeta primers that the PCR ran. Here immunoSEQ multiplex PCR was the method, and the copy in TCRdb shows in-frame clones only, minus some. The sample has over 150,000 clones, approximately 84% seen once. This chain links TRBV5-1 with TRBJ2-5; TRBD2 matches 7 bases. Input material: PBMCs. The receptor's source is a young man in good health and CMV-seronegative. For the CDR3, the DNA is TGCGCCAGCAGCTTGGGATCCGGTAGGACTAGGCCTCCCTACTTC. It is translated as CASSLGSGRTRPPYF.